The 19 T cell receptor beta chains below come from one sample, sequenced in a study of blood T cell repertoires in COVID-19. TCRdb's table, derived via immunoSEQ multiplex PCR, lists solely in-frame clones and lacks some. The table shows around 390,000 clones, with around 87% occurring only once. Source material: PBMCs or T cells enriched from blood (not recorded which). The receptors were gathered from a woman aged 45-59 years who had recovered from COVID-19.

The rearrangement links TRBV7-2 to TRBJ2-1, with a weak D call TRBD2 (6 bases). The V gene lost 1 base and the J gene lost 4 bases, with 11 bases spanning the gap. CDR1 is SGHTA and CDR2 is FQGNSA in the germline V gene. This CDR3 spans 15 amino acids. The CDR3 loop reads CASSLGRGPYNEQFF. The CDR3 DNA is TGTGCCAGCAGCTTAGGGCGGGGACCATACAATGAGCAGTTCTTC.

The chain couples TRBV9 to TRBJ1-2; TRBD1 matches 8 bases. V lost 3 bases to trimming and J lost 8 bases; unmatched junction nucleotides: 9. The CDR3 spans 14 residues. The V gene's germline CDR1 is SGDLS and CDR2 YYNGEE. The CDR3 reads CASSASSGGLGYTF. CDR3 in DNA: TGTGCCAGCAGCGCATCTTCAGGGGGCTTAGGCTACACCTTC.

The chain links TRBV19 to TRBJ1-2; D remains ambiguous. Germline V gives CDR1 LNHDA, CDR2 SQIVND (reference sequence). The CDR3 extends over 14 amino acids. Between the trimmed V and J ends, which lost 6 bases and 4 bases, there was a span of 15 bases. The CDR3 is CASSTTREGYGYTF. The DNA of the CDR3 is TGTGCCAGTAGCACCACCCGGGAGGGCTATGGCTACACCTTC.

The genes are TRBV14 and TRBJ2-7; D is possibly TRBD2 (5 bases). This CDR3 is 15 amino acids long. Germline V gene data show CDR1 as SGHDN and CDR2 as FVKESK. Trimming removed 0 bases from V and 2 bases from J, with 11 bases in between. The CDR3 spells CASSQDWASPYEQYF. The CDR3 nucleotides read TGTGCCAGCAGCCAAGATTGGGCTAGCCCCTACGAGCAGTACTTC. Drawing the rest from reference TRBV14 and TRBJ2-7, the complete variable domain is EAGVTQFPSHSVIEKGQTVTLRCDPISGHDNLYWYRRVMGKEIKFLLHFVKESKQDESGMPNNRFLAERTGGTYSTLKVQPAELEDSGVYFCASSQDWASPYEQYFGPGTRLTVT.

The CDR3 spells CASRDREGQPQHF. The CDR3 region has the DNA TGTGCCAGCAGGGACAGGGAAGGTCAGCCCCAGCATTTT. The V call is TRBV2, the J call TRBJ1-5, with 8 bases that match TRBD1. J lost 6 bases, V lost 6 bases, and 4 bases had no gene match. Germline V gives CDR1 SNHLY, CDR2 FYNNEI. The CDR3 loop spans 13 amino acids.

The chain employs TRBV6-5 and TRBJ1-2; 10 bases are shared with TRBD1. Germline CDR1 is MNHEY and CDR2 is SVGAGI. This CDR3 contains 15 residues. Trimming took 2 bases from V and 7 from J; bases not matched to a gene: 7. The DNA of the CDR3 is TGTGCCAGCAGTTACCGGGATGACAGGGGGCTTGGCTACACCTTC. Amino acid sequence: CASSYRDDRGLGYTF.

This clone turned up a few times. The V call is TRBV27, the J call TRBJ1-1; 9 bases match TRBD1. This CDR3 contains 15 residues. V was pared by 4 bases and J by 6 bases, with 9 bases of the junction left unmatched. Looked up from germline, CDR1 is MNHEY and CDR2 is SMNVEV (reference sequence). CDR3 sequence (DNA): TGTGCCAGCAGTTCCCGTGGACAGGGGAGGGCTGAAGCTTTCTTT. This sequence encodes CASSSRGQGRAEAFF.

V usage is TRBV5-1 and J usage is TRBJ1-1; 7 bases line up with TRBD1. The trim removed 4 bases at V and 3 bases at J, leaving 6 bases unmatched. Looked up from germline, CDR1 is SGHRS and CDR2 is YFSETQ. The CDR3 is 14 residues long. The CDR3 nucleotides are TGCGCCAGCAGCCGACAGGGCGCGGACACTGAAGCTTTCTTT. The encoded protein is CASSRQGADTEAFF.

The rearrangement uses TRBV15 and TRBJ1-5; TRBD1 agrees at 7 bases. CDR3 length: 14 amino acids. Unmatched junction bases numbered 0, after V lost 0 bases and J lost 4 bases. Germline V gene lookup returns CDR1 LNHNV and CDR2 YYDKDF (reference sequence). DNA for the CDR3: TGTGCCACCAGCAGAGAACAGGGGAATCAGCCCCAGCATTTT. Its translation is CATSREQGNQPQHF.

The CDR3 sequence: CASSPVTRWEAFF. The CDR3 DNA sequence: TGTGCCAGCTCACCGGTCACCCGGTGGGAAGCTTTCTTT. This chain connects TRBV18 to TRBJ1-1, with D uncertain. Germline CDR1 reads KGHSH; CDR2 reads LQKENI. The V gene lost 3 bases and the J gene lost 8 bases, with 13 bases spanning the gap. There are 13 residues in the CDR3.

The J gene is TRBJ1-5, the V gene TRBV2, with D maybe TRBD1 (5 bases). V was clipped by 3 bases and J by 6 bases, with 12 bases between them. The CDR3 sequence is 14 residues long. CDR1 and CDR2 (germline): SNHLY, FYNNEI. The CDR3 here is CASSDRVIGQPQHF. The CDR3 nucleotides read TGTGCCAGCAGTGACAGGGTGATAGGTCAGCCCCAGCATTTT.

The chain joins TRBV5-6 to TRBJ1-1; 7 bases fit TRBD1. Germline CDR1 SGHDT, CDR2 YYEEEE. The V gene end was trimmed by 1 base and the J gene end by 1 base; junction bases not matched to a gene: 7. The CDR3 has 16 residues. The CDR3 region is CASSLLGGLSNTEAFF. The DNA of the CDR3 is TGTGCCAGCAGCTTGTTAGGGGGCCTTTCGAACACTGAAGCTTTCTTT.

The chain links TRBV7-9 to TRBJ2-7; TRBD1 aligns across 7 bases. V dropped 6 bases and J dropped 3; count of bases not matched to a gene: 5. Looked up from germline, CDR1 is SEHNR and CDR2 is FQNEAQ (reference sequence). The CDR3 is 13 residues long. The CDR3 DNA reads TGTGCCAGCAGTAACGACAGGGACTACGAGCAGTACTTC. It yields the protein CASSNDRDYEQYF.

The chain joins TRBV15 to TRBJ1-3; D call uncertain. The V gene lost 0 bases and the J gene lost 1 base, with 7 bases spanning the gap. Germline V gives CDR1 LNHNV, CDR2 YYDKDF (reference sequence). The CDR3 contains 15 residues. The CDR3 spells CATSRDPGSGNTIYF. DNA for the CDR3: TGTGCCACCAGCAGAGATCCCGGTTCTGGAAACACCATATATTTT.

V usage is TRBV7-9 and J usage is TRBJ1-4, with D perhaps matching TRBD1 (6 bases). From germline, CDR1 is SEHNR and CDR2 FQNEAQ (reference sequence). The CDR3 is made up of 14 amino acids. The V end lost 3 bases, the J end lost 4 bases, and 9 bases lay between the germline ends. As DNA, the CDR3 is TGTGCCAGCAGCTTGGACAGACGTAATGAAAAACTGTTTTTT. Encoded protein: CASSLDRRNEKLFF.

The CDR3 is CAWRPKADTHEQYF. DNA for the CDR3: TGTGCCTGGAGGCCAAAAGCTGATACCCACGAGCAGTACTTC. The genes are TRBV30 and TRBJ2-7; D not resolved. Trimming took 3 bases from V and 5 from J, leaving 17 bases between them. This CDR3 spans 14 amino acids. CDR1 GTSNPN and CDR2 SVGIG come from the germline V gene (reference sequence).

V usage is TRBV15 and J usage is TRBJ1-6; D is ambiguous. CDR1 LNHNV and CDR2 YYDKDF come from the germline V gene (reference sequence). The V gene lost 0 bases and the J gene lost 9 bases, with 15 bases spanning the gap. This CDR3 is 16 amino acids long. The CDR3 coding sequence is TGTGCCACCAGCAGAGATTTCGAGATTAGCGGTTCACCCCTCCACTTT. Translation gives CATSRDFEISGSPLHF.

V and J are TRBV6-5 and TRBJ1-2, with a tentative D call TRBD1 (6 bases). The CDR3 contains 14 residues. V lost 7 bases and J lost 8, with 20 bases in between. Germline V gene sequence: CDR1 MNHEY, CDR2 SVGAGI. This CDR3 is CASTSYRASSGYTF. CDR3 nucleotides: TGTGCCAGCACCTCATACAGGGCCTCCAGCGGCTACACCTTC.

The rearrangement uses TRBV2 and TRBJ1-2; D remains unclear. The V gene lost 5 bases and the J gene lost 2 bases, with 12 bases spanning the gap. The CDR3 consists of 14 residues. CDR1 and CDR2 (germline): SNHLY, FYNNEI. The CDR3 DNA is TGTGCCAGCAGTCCCGCAGGTTCAAACTATGGCTACACCTTC. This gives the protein CASSPAGSNYGYTF.